The clone carrying this T cell receptor (beta chain) was picked up many times. Its antigen is unidentified. The data stem from a study of T cells after yellow fever vaccination. Study-wide results and caveats: Reappearance after the booster was observed for most primary-vaccination clones (roughly 97% CD4, almost 90% CD8). Abundant bulk-population clonotypes could contaminate the FACS-sorted repertoires.

The J segment lost 1 base and the V segment lost 3 bases, leaving 6 bases of the junction unmatched. CDR3 length: 16 amino acids. In germline, CDR1 is LGHNA, CDR2 YNFKEQ. TCRdb fed the 5' RACE reads into MiXCR, producing one record per CDR3 protein. This table holds under 400,000 distinct CDR3 sequences, under 15% found once. The receptor was isolated from a man younger than 30 who received the YFV17D yellow fever vaccine. The starting material was CD4+ T cells sorted from PBMCs, obtained 15 days after the yellow fever booster vaccination. The rearrangement joins TRBV4-2 to TRBJ1-2; 9 bases align to TRBD1. The CDR3 here is CASSHLQGAVNYGYTF. DNA for the CDR3: TGTGCCAGCAGCCACCTACAGGGGGCGGTTAACTATGGCTACACCTTC.